A selection of T cell receptor beta chains follows, all from one sample in a study of identical twins. Using its own MiXCR run on the 5' RACE reads, TCRdb lists one record per CDR3 protein. The sample lists around 680,000 distinct CDR3 sequences, 8.5% to 9.5% occurring once. The same data also contributed to another study, on yellow fever vaccine responses in identical twins.

The source material was PBMCs. The receptors were gathered from a woman younger than 35 in good health. The CDR3 runs from the conserved cysteine through the conserved F or W. Each record gives: clone size, D gene, J gene, V gene, CDR3 DNA, CDR3 protein. D genes are given only for firm matches. Clone size is stated in some rows and not others, as once, few, many or a class when expanded.

>many|-|TRBJ1-5|TRBV10-3
TGTGCCATCAGTGAGTCGGAGGCCAACAATCAGCCCCAGCATTTT
CAISESEANNQPQHF
>-|-|TRBJ2-1|TRBV4-1
TGCGCCAGCAGCCAAGATTGGACATCTTACAATGAGCAGTTCTTC
CASSQDWTSYNEQFF
>few|TRBD1|TRBJ1-5|TRBV28
TGTGCCAGCAGAGCCGGGACAGGGAGCAATCAGCCCCAGCATTTT
CASRAGTGSNQPQHF
>few|TRBD2|TRBJ2-1|TRBV7-9
TGTGCCAGCAGCTTACGGGTTGGGGGGGTGAACAATGAGCAGTTCTTC
CASSLRVGGVNNEQFF
>few|TRBD2|TRBJ2-5|TRBV13
TGTGCCAGCAGCTTACGGCTAGCGGGACTCCAAGAGACCCAGTACTTC
CASSLRLAGLQETQYF
>many|-|TRBJ2-7|TRBV12-3/TRBV12-4
TGTGCCAGCAGTTTTGGGCAGGGGCTTTCCTACGAGCAGTACTTC
CASSFGQGLSYEQYF
>many|TRBD2|TRBJ2-3|TRBV29-1
TGCAGCCCCCTCGGGGACTTAGCGGGAGGCACAGATACGCAGTATTTT
CSPLGDLAGGTDTQYF
>-|-|TRBJ2-6|TRBV27
TGTGCCAGCAGCTCCCTCCGCTCTGGGGCCAACGTCCTGACTTTC
CASSSLRSGANVLTF
>many|TRBD1|TRBJ2-7|TRBV12-3/TRBV12-4
TGTGCCAGCAGGGCGACAGGGGTCGAGCAGTACTTC
CASRATGVEQYF
>many|-|TRBJ1-5|TRBV3-1
TGTGCCAGCAGCCCAGGCATCAATCAGCCCCAGCATTTT
CASSPGINQPQHF
>many|-|TRBJ2-1|TRBV7-8
TGTGCCAGCAGCATGGGGGGCGGGAGCGTGTCCTACAATGAGCAGTTCTTC
CASSMGGGSVSYNEQFF
>many|-|TRBJ2-7|TRBV25-1
TGTGCCAGCAGTGAGAACAGGGTCGAGCAGTACTTC
CASSENRVEQYF